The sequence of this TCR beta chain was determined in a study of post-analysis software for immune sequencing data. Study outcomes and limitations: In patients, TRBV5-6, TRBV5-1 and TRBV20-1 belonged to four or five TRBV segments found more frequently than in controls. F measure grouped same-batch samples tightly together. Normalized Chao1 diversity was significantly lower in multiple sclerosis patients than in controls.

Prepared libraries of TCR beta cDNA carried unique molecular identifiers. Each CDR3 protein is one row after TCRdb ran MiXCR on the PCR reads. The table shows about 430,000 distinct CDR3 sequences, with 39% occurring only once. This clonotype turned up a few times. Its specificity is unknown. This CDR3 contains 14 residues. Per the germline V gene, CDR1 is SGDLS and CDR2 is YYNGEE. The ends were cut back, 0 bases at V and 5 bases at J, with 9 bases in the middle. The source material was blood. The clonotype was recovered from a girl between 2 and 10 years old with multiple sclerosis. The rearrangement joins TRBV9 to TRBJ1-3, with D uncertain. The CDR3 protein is CASSVDRDRNTIYF. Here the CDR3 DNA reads TGTGCCAGCAGCGTAGACCGAGACCGAAACACCATATATTTT.